This entry concerns a single T cell receptor (beta chain). Its matching antigen is unknown. The record originates from a study of cytomegalovirus exposure and HLA in healthy donors. Study-wide results and caveats: One cluster of highly shared sequence variants probably arose as a sequencing artifact. A link between a missense DCLRE1C variant and TCR beta V- and J-gene trimming emerged from a later analysis. In an earlier analysis, productive rearrangement rates for most beta V segments clustered near 87% or 30%.

Germline CDR1 is MDHEN and CDR2 is SYDVKM. The CDR3 loop spans 15 amino acids. V dropped 3 bases and J dropped 7; count of bases not matched to a gene: 5. Primers for the PCR totalled 60 Vbeta and 13 Jbeta. TCRdb keeps only in-frame clones here, not all; method: immunoSEQ multiplex PCR. This table holds under 150,000 clones, about 80% found once. The chain recombines TRBV28 with TRBJ2-3; 12 bases agree with TRBD1. Sequencing was carried out using PBMCs. The TCR was taken from a man between 25 and 39 years old in good health and CMV-seropositive. The CDR3 reads CASSLTGTGGHTQYF. The CDR3 bases are TGTGCCAGCAGTTTGACCGGGACAGGGGGCCATACGCAGTATTTT.